This T cell receptor (beta chain) stems from a study of shared clonotypes between healthy human individuals. Points from the study as a whole: Naive subsets typically showed greater estimated richness than memory subsets.

Naive-designated CD8 cells lacked CD45RO, were positively enriched for CCR7, and omitted terminally differentiated effector memory CD45RA+ cells. Sequenced by immunoSEQ multiplex PCR; TCRdb stores in-frame clones only, minus some. This table has some 2 million clones, about 94% appearing once. On this clone itself: Its specificity is not known.

This TCR came from a man aged 18 to 30 in good health. Sequencing input: naive CD8+ T cells sorted from blood.

The CDR3 reads CASSLLLALEETQYF. The CDR3 DNA follows: TGTGCCAGCAGTCTCCTCCTCGCACTGGAAGAGACCCAGTACTTC. V gene TRBV6-6 combines with J gene TRBJ2-5; no reliable D call. The CDR3 length is 15 residues. The germline V gene encodes CDR1 MNHNY and CDR2 SVGAGI (reference sequence). The ends were cut back, 5 bases at V and 3 bases at J, with 16 bases in the middle.